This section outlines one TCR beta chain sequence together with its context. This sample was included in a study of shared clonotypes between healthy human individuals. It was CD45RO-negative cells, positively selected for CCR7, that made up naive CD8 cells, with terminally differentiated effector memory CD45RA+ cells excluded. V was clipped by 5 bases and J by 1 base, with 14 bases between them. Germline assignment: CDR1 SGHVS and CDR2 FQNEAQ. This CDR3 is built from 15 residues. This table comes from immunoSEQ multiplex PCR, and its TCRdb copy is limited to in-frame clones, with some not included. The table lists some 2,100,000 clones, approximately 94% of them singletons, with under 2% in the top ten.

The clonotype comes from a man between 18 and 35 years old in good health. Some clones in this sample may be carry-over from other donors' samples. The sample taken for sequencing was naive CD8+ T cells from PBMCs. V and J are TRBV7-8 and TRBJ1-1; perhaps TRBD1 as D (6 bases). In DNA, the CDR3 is TGTGCCAGCAGCACTGAACAGGGCTGGAACACTGAAGCTTTCTTT. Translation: CASSTEQGWNTEAFF. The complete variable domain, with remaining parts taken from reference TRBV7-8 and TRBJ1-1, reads GAGVSQSPRYKVAKRGQDVALRCDPISGHVSLFWYQQALGQGPEFLTYFQNEAQLDKSGLPSDRFFAERPEGSVSTLKIQRTQQEDSAVYLCASSTEQGWNTEAFFGQGTRLTVV.